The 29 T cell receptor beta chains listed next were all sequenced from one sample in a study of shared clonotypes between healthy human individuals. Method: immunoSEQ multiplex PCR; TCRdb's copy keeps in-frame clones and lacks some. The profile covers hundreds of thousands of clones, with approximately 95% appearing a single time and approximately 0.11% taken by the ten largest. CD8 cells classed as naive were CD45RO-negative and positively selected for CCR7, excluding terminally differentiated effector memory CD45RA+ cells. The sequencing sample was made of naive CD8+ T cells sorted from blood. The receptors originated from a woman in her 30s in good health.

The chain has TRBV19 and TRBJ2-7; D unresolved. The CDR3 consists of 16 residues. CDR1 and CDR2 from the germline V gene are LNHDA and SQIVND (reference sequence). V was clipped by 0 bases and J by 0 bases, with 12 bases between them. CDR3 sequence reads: CASSIDREAVSYEQYF. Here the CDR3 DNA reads TGTGCCAGTAGTATAGATCGTGAGGCGGTCTCCTACGAGCAGTACTTC.

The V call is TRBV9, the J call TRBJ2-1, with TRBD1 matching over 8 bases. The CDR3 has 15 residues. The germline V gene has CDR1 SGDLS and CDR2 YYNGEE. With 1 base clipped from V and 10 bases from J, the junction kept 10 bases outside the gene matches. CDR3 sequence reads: CASSVTGTGLPEQFF. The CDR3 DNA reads TGTGCCAGCAGCGTAACCGGGACAGGACTCCCGGAGCAGTTCTTC.

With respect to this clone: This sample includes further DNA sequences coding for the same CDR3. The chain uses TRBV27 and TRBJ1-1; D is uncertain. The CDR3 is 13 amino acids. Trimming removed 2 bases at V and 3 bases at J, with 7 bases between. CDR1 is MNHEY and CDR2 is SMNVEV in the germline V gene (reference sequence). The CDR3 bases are TGTGCCAGCAGTTTAGGTCAGCACACTGAAGCTTTCTTT. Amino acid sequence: CASSLGQHTEAFF.

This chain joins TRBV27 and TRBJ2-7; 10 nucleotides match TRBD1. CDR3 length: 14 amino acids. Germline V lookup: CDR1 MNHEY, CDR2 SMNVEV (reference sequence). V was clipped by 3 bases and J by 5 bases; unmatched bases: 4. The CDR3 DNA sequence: TGTGCCAGCAGTTTCGGACAGGGGGTTGACGAGCAGTACTTC. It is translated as CASSFGQGVDEQYF.

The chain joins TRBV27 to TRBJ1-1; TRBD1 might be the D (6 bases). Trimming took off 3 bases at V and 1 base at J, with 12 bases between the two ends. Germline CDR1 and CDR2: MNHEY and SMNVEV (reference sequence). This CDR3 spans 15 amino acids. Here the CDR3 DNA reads TGTGCCAGCAGTTTGGCAGGGGCAAGGAACACTGAAGCTTTCTTT. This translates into CASSLAGARNTEAFF.

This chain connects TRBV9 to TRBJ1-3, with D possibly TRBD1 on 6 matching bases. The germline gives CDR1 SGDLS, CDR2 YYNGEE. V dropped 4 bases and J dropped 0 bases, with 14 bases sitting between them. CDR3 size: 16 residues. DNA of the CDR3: TGTGCCAGCAGCACAGGGACATCAAACTCTGGAAACACCATATATTTT. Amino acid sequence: CASSTGTSNSGNTIYF.

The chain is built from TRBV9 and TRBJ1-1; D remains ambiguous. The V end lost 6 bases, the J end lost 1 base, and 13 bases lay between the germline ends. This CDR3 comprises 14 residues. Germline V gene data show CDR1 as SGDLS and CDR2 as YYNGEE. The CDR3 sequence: CASTPPGSNTEAFF. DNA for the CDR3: TGTGCCAGCACCCCGCCGGGGTCGAACACTGAAGCTTTCTTT.

The CDR3 region has the DNA TGTGCCAGCAGCCTAGGGACTAGCGGGAGAGGCTACAATGAGCAGTTCTTC. This gives the protein CASSLGTSGRGYNEQFF. The J gene is TRBJ2-1, the V gene TRBV7-9, with 14 bases aligning to TRBD2. This CDR3 spans 17 amino acids. The V segment lost 5 bases and the J segment 3 bases; nucleotides outside the gene matches: 6. CDR1 SEHNR and CDR2 FQNEAQ come from the germline V gene (reference sequence).

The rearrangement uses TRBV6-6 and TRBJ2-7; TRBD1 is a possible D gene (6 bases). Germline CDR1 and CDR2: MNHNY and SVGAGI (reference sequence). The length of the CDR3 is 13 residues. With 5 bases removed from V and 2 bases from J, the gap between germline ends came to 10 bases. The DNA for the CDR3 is TGTGCCAGCAGTCGGGACAACCCCTACGAGCAGTACTTC. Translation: CASSRDNPYEQYF.

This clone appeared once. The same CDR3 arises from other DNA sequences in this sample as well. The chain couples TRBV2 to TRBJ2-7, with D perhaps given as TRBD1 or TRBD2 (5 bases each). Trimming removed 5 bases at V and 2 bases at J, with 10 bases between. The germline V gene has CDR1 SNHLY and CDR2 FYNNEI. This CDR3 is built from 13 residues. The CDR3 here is CASSPGLAYEQYF. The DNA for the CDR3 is TGTGCCAGCAGTCCGGGGCTAGCCTACGAGCAGTACTTC.

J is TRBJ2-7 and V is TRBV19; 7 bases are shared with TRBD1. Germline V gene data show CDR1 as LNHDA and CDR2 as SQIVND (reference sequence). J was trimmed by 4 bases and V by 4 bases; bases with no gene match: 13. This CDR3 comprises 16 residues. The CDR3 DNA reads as TGTGCCAGTAGTACAAGCCTCGGACAGGAAGGGTACGAGCAGTACTTC. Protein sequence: CASSTSLGQEGYEQYF.

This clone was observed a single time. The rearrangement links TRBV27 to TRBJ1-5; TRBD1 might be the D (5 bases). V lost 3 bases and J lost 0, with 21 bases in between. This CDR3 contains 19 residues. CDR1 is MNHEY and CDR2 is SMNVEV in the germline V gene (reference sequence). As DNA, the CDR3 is TGTGCCAGCAGTTTCGGGGGGATAGGAGGGGACCATAGCAATCAGCCCCAGCATTTT. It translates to CASSFGGIGGDHSNQPQHF.

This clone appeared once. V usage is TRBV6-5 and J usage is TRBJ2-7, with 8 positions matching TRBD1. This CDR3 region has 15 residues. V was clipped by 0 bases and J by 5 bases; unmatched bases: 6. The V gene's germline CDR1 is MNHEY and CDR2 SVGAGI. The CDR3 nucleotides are TGTGCCAGCAGTTACTCGACAGGGGAACGAGACGAGCAGTACTTC. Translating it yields CASSYSTGERDEQYF.

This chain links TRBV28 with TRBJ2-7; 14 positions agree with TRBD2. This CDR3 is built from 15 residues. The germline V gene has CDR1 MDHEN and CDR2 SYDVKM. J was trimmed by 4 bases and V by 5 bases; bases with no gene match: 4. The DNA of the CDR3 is TGTGCCAGCAGTGAGGGACTAGCGGGAGATTACGAGCAGTACTTC. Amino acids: CASSEGLAGDYEQYF. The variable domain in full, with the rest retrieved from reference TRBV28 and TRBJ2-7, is DVKVTQSSRYLVKRTGEKVFLECVQDMDHENMFWYRQDPGLGLRLIYFSYDVKMKEKGDIPEGYSVSREKKERFSLILESASTNQTSMYLCASSEGLAGDYEQYFGPGTRLTVT.

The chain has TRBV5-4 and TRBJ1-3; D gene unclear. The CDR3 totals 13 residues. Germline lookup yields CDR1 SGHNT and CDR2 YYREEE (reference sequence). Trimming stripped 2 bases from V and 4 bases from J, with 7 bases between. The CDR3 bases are TGTGCCAGCAGCTTTATGGGGGGAAACACCATATATTTT. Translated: CASSFMGGNTIYF.

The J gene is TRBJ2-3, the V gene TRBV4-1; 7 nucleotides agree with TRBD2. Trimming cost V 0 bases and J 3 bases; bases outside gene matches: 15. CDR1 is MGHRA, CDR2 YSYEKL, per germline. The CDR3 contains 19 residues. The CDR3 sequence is CASSQEWVLLRGDTDTQYF. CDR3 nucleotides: TGCGCCAGCAGCCAAGAATGGGTGCTCTTACGGGGGGATACAGATACGCAGTATTTT.

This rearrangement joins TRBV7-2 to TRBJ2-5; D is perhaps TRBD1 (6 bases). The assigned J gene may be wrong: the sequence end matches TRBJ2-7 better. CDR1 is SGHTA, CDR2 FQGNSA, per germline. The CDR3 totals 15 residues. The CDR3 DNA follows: TGTGCCAGCAGCCCCAGGGGTGGGGCGAACTCCGAGCAGTACTTC. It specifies CASSPRGGANSEQYF.

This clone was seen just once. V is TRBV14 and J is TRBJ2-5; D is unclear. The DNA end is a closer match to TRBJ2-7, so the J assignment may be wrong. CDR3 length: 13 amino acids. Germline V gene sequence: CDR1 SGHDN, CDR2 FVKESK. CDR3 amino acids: CASSQVNYYEQYF. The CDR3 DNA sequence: TGTGCCAGCAGCCAAGTTAACTATTACGAGCAGTACTTC.

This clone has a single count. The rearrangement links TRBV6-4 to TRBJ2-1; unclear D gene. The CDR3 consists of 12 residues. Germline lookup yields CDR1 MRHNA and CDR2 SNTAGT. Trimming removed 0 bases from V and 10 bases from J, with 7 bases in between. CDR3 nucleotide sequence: TGTGCCAGCAGTGACTCATCACGGGAGCAGTTCTTC. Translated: CASSDSSREQFF.

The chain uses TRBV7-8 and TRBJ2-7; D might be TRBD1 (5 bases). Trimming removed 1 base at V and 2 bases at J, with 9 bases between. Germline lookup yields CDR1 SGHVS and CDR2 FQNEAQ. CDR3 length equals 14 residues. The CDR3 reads CASSLDRRPYEQYF. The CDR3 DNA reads TGTGCCAGCAGCTTAGACAGGAGACCCTACGAGCAGTACTTC.

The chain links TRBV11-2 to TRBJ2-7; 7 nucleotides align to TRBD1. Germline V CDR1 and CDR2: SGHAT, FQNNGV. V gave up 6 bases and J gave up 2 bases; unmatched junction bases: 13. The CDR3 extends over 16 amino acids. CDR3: CASRAPGTEITYEQYF. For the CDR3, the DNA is TGTGCCAGCAGAGCCCCAGGGACAGAAATAACCTACGAGCAGTACTTC.

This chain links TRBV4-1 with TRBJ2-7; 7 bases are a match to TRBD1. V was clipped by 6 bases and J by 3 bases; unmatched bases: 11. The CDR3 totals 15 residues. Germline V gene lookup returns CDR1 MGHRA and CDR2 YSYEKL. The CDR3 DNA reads TGCGCCAGCAGTGACCCCCCGGGACAGTACTACGAGCAGTACTTC. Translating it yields CASSDPPGQYYEQYF.

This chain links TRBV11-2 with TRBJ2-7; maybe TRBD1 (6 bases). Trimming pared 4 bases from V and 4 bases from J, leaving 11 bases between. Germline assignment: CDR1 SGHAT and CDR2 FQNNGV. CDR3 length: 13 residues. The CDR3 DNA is TGTGCCAGCAGCTCCTTACAGGGTTACGAGCAGTACTTC. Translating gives CASSSLQGYEQYF.

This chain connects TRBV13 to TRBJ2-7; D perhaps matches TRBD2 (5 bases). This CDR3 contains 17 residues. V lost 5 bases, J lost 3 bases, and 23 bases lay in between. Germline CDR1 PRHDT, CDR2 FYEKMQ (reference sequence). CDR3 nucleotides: TGTGCCAGCAGCCCCGCAGATTTGAGCGGACTGCGCTACGAGCAGTACTTC. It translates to CASSPADLSGLRYEQYF.

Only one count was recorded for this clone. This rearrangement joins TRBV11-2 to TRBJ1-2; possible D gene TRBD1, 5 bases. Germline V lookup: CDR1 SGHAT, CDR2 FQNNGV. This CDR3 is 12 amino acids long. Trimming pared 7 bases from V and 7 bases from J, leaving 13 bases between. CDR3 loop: CASTGGTPGYTF. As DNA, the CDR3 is TGTGCCAGCACCGGCGGGACGCCTGGCTACACCTTC.

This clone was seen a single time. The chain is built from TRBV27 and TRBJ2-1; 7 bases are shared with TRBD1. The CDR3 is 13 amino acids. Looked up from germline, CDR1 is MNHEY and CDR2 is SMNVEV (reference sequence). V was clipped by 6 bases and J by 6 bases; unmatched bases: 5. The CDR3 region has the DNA TGTGCCAGCAGCATCGACAGGGTCAATGAGCAGTTCTTC. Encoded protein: CASSIDRVNEQFF.

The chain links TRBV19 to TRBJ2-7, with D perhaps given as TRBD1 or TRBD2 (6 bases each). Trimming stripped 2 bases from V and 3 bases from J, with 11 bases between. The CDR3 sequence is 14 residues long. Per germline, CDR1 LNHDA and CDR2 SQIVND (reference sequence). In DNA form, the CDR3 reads TGTGCCAGTAGTATACGGGGGCGCTTCTACGAGCAGTACTTC. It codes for CASSIRGRFYEQYF.

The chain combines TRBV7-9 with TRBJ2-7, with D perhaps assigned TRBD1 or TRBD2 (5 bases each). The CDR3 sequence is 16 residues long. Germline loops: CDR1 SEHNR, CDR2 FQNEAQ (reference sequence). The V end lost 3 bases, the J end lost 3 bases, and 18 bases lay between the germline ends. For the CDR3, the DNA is TGTGCCAGCAGCTTGGGAGAAGCCGGGGACCTCTACGAGCAGTACTTC. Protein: CASSLGEAGDLYEQYF.

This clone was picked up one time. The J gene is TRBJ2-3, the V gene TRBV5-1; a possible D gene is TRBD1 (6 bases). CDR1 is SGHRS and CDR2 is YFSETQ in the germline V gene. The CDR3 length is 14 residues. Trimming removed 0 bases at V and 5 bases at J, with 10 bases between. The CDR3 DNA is TGCGCCAGCAGCTTGGCAGGGGAGATAGATACGCAGTATTTT. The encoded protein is CASSLAGEIDTQYF.